This note documents a single T cell receptor (beta chain) sequence. Antigen unknown. It is likely a read error, because the conserved phenylalanine at the end of the CDR3 is missing. With V trimmed by 2 bases and J by 2 bases, 1 base remained unmatched. Germline CDR1 SNHLY, CDR2 FYNNEI. This CDR3 region has 15 residues. The primer mix had 60 Vbeta and 13 Jbeta primers. Only in-frame clones appear in the TCRdb table, and some are missing; sequencing was by immunoSEQ multiplex PCR. The sample contains under 200,000 clones, about 13% of which appear only once. This record comes from a study of cytomegalovirus exposure and HLA in healthy donors. Study-wide points: A later analysis found common viral pathogens apparently linked to several of the most significant clusters. Presence/absence analyses took donor sequencing depth as roughly uniform.

This rearrangement joins TRBV2 to TRBJ2-7, with 12 bases aligning to TRBD2. The sequence was collected from a man aged 50-60 years in good health and CMV-seropositive. What was sequenced was PBMCs. As DNA, the CDR3 is TGTGCCAGCAGTGAATCTAGCGGGGGGGCCTACGAGCAGTACGCC. It specifies CASSESSGGAYEQYA.